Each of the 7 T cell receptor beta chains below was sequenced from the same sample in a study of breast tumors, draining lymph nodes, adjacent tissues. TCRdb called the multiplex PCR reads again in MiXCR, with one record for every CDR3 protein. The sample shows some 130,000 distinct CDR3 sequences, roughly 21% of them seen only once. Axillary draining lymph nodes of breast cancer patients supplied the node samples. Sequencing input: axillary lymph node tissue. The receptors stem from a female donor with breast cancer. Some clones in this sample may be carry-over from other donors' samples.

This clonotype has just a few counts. This chain's CDR3 is CASSPPSGGALDTQYF. In nucleotides, the CDR3 is TGTGCCAGCAGCCCACCTAGCGGGGGGGCTTTGGATACGCAGTATTTT. The chain recombines TRBV3-1 with TRBJ2-3; 12 positions match TRBD2. This CDR3 has 16 residues. V was clipped by 4 bases and J by 6 bases; unmatched bases: 8. CDR1 and CDR2 (germline): LGHDT, YNNKEL (reference sequence).

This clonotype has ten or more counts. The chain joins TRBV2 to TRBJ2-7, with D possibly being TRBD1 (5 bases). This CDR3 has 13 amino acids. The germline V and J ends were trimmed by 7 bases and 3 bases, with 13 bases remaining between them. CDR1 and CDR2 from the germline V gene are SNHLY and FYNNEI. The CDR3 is CASNQDTDYEQYF. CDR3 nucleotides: TGTGCCAGCAACCAGGACACAGACTACGAGCAGTACTTC. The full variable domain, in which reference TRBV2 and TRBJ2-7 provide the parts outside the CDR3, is EPEVTQTPSHQVTQMGQEVILRCVPISNHLYFYWYRQILGQKVEFLVSFYNNEISEKSEIFDDQFSVERPDGSNFTLKIRSTKLEDSAMYFCASNQDTDYEQYFGPGTRLTVT.

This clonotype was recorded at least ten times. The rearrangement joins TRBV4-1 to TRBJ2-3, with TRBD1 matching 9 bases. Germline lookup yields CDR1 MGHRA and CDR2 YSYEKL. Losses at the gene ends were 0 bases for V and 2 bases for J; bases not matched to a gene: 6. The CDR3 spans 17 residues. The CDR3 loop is CASSQDGQGRNTDTQYF. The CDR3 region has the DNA TGCGCCAGCAGCCAAGACGGACAGGGGCGGAACACAGATACGCAGTATTTT.

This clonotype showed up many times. CDR3 DNA: TGTGCCAGCAGCCAAGATCAGGGGGGGAATGAAAAACTGTTTTTT. Translating gives CASSQDQGGNEKLFF. The chain employs TRBV4-2 and TRBJ1-4; 7 nucleotides agree with TRBD1. The CDR3 runs to 15 residues. Looked up from germline, CDR1 is LGHNA and CDR2 is YNFKEQ. Trimming removed 0 bases from V and 5 bases from J; junction bases left unmatched: 3.

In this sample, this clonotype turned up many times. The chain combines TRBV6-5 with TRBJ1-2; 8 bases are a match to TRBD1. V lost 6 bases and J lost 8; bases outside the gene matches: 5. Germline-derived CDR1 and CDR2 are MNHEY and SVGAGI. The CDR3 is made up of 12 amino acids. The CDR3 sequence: CASSQGAQGYTF. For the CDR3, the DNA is TGTGCCAGCAGCCAGGGGGCGCAAGGCTACACCTTC.

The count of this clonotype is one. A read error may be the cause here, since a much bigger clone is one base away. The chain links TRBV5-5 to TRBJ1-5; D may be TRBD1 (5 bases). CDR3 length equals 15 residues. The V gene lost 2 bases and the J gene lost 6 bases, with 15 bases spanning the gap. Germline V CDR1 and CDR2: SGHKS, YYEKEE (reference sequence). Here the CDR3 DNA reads TGTGCCAGCAGCTTCGGGGGTGGGGGGGTTCAGCCCCAGCATTTT. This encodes CASSFGGGGVQPQHF.

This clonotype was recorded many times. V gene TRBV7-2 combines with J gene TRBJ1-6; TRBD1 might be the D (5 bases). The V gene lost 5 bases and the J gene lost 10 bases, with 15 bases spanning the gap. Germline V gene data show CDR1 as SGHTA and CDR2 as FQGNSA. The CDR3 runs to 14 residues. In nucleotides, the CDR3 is TGTGCCAGCAGCAACCGGGACTCGCAGTCACCCCTCCACTTT. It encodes CASSNRDSQSPLHF. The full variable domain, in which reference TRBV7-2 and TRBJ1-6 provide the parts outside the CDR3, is GAGVSQSPSNKVTEKGKDVELRCDPISGHTALYWYRQSLGQGLEFLIYFQGNSAPDKSGLPSDRFSAERTGGSVSTLTIQRTQQEDSAVYLCASSNRDSQSPLHFGNGTRLTVT.